The sequence of this T cell receptor beta chain was determined in a study of blood T cell repertoires in COVID-19. Looking at the study overall: Samples representing acute and convalescent COVID-19 were sourced from the United States, Italy and Spain. Sample material is recorded as cDNA or gDNA derived from T cells, B-cell-depleted T cells, or PBMCs.

This clone was seen just once. Authors' data handling: Reference gene primer amplification gave estimated nucleated cell counts. Assay used: immunoSEQ multiplex PCR; TCRdb lists only in-frame clones, some missing. V, J and clone size are taken as reported in that table, and D and trimming were inferred from the DNA itself. The sample contains some 270,000 clones, under 85% of which appear only once. Germline CDR1 MNHNY, CDR2 SVGAGI (reference sequence). The length of the CDR3 is 15 residues. The V gene end was trimmed by 0 bases and the J gene end by 2 bases; junction bases not matched to a gene: 3. The sequencing sample was made of peripheral blood. This chain connects TRBV6-6 to TRBJ2-5, with 7 bases aligning to TRBD1. The TCR was taken from a human donor with COVID-19, enrolled during active disease. The donor label of this sample is uncertain. The chain's CDR3 is CASSYSKQGQETQYF. The CDR3 nucleotides read TGTGCCAGCAGTTACTCGAAACAGGGGCAAGAGACCCAGTACTTC.